The clone carrying this TCR beta chain was seen once. Its antigen is unidentified. TCRdb's table, derived via immunoSEQ multiplex PCR, lists solely in-frame clones and lacks some. Here the sample spans over 100,000 clones, about 88% being singletons. The data were taken from a study of identifying expanded T cells in peripheral blood. Study-wide results and caveats: Differentially abundant clones: roughly 1.2 between replicates, about 15 at approximately two weeks, over 18 at four. Across healthy donors, higher total template counts meant significantly greater approximately two-week count variance.

Collection occurred without any documented infections or immune events in donors. The length of the CDR3 is 15 residues. Trimming cost V 3 bases and J 5 bases, with 16 bases left between them. Germline values: CDR1 SGHRS, CDR2 YFSETQ. The sequence was obtained from a person aged 18 to 75 in good health. Sequencing was done on a sample of blood. This rearrangement joins TRBV5-1 to TRBJ2-3; a possible D gene is TRBD2 (6 bases). The CDR3 DNA sequence: TGCGCCAGCAGCTCCAGCGGGCAGGGCATAGATACGCAGTATTTT. It codes for CASSSSGQGIDTQYF.